This T cell receptor (beta chain) was found in a study of blood T cell repertoires in COVID-19. Across the study: COVID-19 samples collected from the United States, Italy and Spain covered acute and convalescent phases. From T cells, B-cell-depleted T cells, or PBMCs came the material, which was cDNA or gDNA.

The CDR3 loop spans 19 amino acids. V was pared by 1 base and J by 0 bases, with 15 bases of the junction left unmatched. The germline CDR1 and CDR2 sequences are SGHKS and YYEKEE (reference sequence). This clone occurred once. Study processing details: Estimation of nucleated cell counts relied on the amplification of reference gene primers. Sequenced by immunoSEQ multiplex PCR; TCRdb stores in-frame clones only, minus some. V and J calls plus clone size are reproduced from that table; the DNA served to infer D and trimming. The sample has 80,000 to 95,000 clones, 81% seen once. The rearrangement links TRBV5-5 to TRBJ1-2, with TRBD1 matching 7 bases. Input material: peripheral blood. The receptor was isolated from a man older than 75 with active or convalescent COVID-19. This CDR3 reads CASSLLSGQAPLANYGYTF. The CDR3 DNA follows: TGTGCCAGCAGCTTGCTAAGTGGACAGGCGCCATTAGCTAACTATGGCTACACCTTC.